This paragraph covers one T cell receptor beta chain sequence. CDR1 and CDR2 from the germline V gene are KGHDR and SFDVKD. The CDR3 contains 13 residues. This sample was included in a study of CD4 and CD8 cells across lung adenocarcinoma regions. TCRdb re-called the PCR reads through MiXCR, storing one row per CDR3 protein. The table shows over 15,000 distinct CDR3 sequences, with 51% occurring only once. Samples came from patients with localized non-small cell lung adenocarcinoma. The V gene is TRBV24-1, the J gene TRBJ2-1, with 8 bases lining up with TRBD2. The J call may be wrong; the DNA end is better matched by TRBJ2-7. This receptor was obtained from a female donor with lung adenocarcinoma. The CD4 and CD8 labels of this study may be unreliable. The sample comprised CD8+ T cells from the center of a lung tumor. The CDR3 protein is CATSDGTAGGQYF. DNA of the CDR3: TGTGCCACCAGTGATGGTACGGCGGGAGGGCAGTACTTC.